In this sample, the clone carrying this T cell receptor (beta chain) turned up many times. These data come from a study of T-cell reconstitution after alpha-beta-depleted transplantation in children. A TCRbeta library incorporating unique molecular identifiers was prepared. A single record per CDR3 protein comes from TCRdb applying MiXCR to the PCR reads. This sample has around 400,000 distinct CDR3 sequences, with about 20% found just once. The origin of this receptor is a human donor who donated a stem cell graft to a child with acute myeloid leukemia. The input for sequencing was PBMCs from the stem cell graft donor, taken from the stem cell graft.

CDR3 amino acids: CASSLRLAGGGNEQFF. The DNA of the CDR3 is TGTGCCAGCAGCTTAAGACTAGCGGGAGGGGGAAATGAGCAGTTCTTC. The chain links TRBV7-9 to TRBJ2-1, with TRBD2 matching 14 bases. Germline values: CDR1 SEHNR, CDR2 FQNEAQ (reference sequence). Trimming at V came to 2 bases and at J to 7 bases, leaving 4 bases not matched to a gene. CDR3 size: 16 residues.